The present T cell receptor beta chain was sequenced within a study of shared clonotypes between healthy human individuals. Study summary: Three CD4 naive, three CD4 memory, two CD8 naive and one CD8 memory plate were used per donor.

Assay used: immunoSEQ multiplex PCR; TCRdb lists only in-frame clones, some missing. The sample has under 600,000 clones, around 97% seen once. Investigators divided CD4+ cells into CD45RA+ naive and CD45RA-negative memory subsets. Sequencing used naive CD4+ T cells sorted from blood. Stated subset: CD45RA+ positively selected. The TCR originated in a woman in her twenties or thirties in good health.

CDR3 residues: CASSLFLGTNEKLFF. CDR3 in DNA: TGTGCCAGCAGCTTATTTCTGGGAACTAATGAAAAACTGTTTTTT. This chain joins TRBV7-9 and TRBJ1-4, with D hard to call. Germline CDR1 and CDR2: SEHNR and FQNEAQ (reference sequence). V was clipped by 2 bases and J by 1 base, with 8 bases between them. This CDR3 is built from 15 residues.